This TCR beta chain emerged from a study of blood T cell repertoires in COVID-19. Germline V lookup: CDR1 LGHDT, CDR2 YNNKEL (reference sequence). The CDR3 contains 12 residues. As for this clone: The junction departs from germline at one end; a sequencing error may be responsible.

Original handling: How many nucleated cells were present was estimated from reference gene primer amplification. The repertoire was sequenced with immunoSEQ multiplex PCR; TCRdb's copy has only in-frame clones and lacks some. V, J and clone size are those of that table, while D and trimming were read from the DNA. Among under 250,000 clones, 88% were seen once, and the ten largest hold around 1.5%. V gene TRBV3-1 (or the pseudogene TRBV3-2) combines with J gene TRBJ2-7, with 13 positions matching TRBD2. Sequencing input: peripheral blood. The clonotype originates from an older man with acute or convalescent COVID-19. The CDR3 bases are TGTGCCAGCAGCCACTCGACTAGCGGGGGGCCTTTC. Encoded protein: CASSHSTSGGPF.